The 22 T cell receptor beta chains below come from one sample, sequenced in a study of blood T cells in healthy people across ages. A sample-barcoded 5' primer and a J-beta primer mix were used in a second PCR of about 7 to 11 cycles. TCRdb reprocessed the 5' RACE reads with MiXCR, giving one entry per CDR3 protein. This table has roughly 1.6 million distinct CDR3 sequences, about 35% appearing once. Material: blood. Receptors were obtained from a woman aged 25 to 39 in good health.

This clonotype was counted only a few times. The rearrangement uses TRBV3-1 and TRBJ2-1, with 8 bases lining up with TRBD2. Losses at the gene ends were 4 bases for V and 0 bases for J; bases not matched to a gene: 5. The CDR3 is made up of 16 amino acids. In germline, CDR1 is LGHDT, CDR2 YNNKEL (reference sequence). CDR3 sequence (DNA): TGTGCCAGCAGCCGCGGGGGGCGAAGCTCCTACAATGAGCAGTTCTTC. It is translated as CASSRGGRSSYNEQFF.

The table lists this clonotype with a few counts. The chain joins TRBV20-1 to TRBJ1-1; D remains ambiguous. Germline V gene data show CDR1 as DFQATT and CDR2 as SNEGSKA (reference sequence). The CDR3 runs 13 residues. Trimming removed 6 bases from V and 0 bases from J, with 11 bases in between. The CDR3 reads CSANPSVNTEAFF. The DNA for the CDR3 is TGCAGTGCCAACCCTAGCGTGAACACTGAAGCTTTCTTT.

This clonotype has only a few counts. The chain employs TRBV25-1 and TRBJ2-7; D may be TRBD2 (6 bases). This CDR3 spans 15 amino acids. Trimming took 3 bases from V and 3 from J, leaving 15 bases between them. CDR1 MGHDK and CDR2 SYGVNS come from the germline V gene. The CDR3 here is CASSDPTRGIYEQYF. CDR3 bases: TGTGCCAGCAGTGATCCGACCCGGGGGATCTACGAGCAGTACTTC.

This clonotype was counted between two and nine times. The chain employs TRBV12-3 or TRBV12-4 and TRBJ1-5; D remains unclear. The CDR3 runs to 13 residues. Trimming shortened V by 6 bases and J by 3 bases, and 9 bases separated the two germline ends. This CDR3 reads CASSYDTNQPQHF. CDR3 coding DNA: TGTGCCAGCAGCTATGACACCAATCAGCCCCAGCATTTT.

V and J are TRBV5-1 and TRBJ2-1, with unresolved D. The CDR3 is 18 residues long. Germline-derived CDR1 and CDR2 are SGHRS and YFSETQ. The V end was cut by 4 bases, the J end by 0 bases, with 20 bases between. Written as DNA, the CDR3 is TGCGCCAGCAGCGGTCAAGGGAAGACCTTGAGCTCCTACAATGAGCAGTTCTTC. It translates to CASSGQGKTLSSYNEQFF.

Worth noting for this clonotype: A read error may account for a junction end that differs from germline. V usage is TRBV10-3 and J usage is TRBJ2-6; 7 nucleotides agree with TRBD1. This CDR3 is 16 amino acids long. Germline lookup yields CDR1 ENHRY and CDR2 SYGVKD. CDR3 sequence: CAMGRDSPSGANVRTF. In DNA form, the CDR3 reads TGTGCCATGGGAAGGGACAGCCCCTCTGGGGCCAACGTCCGGACTTTC.

This clonotype was counted a few times. The chain is built from TRBV7-8 and TRBJ2-1; 9 nucleotides agree with TRBD2. The CDR3 is 15 residues long. CDR1 and CDR2 (germline): SGHVS, FQNEAQ. V lost 5 bases and J lost 9; bases outside the gene matches: 11. This chain's CDR3 is CASSPLGSGGFEQFF. CDR3 DNA: TGTGCCAGCAGCCCTTTGGGTAGCGGGGGTTTTGAGCAGTTCTTC.

Only one count was recorded for this clonotype. CDR3 DNA sequence: TGCGCCAGCACCGAGGACAGGAACACTGAAGCTTTCTTT. Protein product: CASTEDRNTEAFF. V and J are TRBV10-1 and TRBJ1-1; D is possibly TRBD1 (6 bases). The CDR3 is 13 residues long. Germline loops: CDR1 WNHNN, CDR2 SYGVQD (reference sequence). The V end lost 7 bases, the J end lost 1 base, and 10 bases lay between the germline ends.

This clonotype was counted a few times. This sequence joins TRBV7-2 and TRBJ2-3, with D unresolved. V lost 5 bases to trimming and J lost 4 bases, with 13 bases between them. Germline-derived CDR1 and CDR2 are SGHTA and FQGNSA. The CDR3 contains 14 residues. CDR3 sequence reads: CASSLDPRADTQYF. The CDR3 nucleotides are TGTGCCAGCAGCCTAGACCCACGGGCAGATACGCAGTATTTT.

This clonotype was seen a handful of times. The J gene is TRBJ2-7, the V gene TRBV27; 7 bases match TRBD2. Trimming removed 4 bases from V and 9 bases from J; junction bases left unmatched: 18. CDR1 MNHEY and CDR2 SMNVEV come from the germline V gene (reference sequence). The CDR3 is 16 residues long. The CDR3 loop reads CASSSLAVDHGGWQYF. DNA for the CDR3: TGTGCCAGCAGTTCCCTAGCGGTTGATCACGGGGGGTGGCAGTACTTC.

V is TRBV3-1 and J is TRBJ1-5; D gene uncertain. Germline-derived CDR1 and CDR2 are LGHDT and YNNKEL (reference sequence). The V end was cut by 0 bases, the J end by 7 bases, with 19 bases between. This CDR3 has 17 amino acids. The CDR3 region has the DNA TGTGCCAGCAGCCAAGAATGGGTACTCCCGGAGGGACAGCCCCAGCATTTT. Its translation is CASSQEWVLPEGQPQHF.

This clonotype was recorded a few times. This chain uses TRBV3-1 with TRBJ2-5; a weak D match, TRBD1 (6 bases). TRBJ2-7 matches the DNA end more closely, so the J call is doubtful. CDR1 is LGHDT and CDR2 is YNNKEL in the germline V gene (reference sequence). The CDR3 is made up of 13 amino acids. CDR3 in amino acids: CASSIRGSSEQYF. The CDR3 DNA reads as TGTGCCAGCAGCATAAGGGGGAGCTCCGAGCAGTACTTC.

CDR3 in DNA: TGCGCCAGCAGCCACCGGACAGGGATACGCGGGAACACTGAAGCTTTCTTT. This gives the protein CASSHRTGIRGNTEAFF. J is TRBJ1-1 and V is TRBV5-1; 8 bases are a match to TRBD1. The CDR3 covers 17 residues. The V gene end was trimmed by 4 bases and the J gene end by 1 base; junction bases not matched to a gene: 12. Germline values: CDR1 SGHRS, CDR2 YFSETQ. The whole variable domain, filled in from reference TRBV5-1 and TRBJ1-1, reads KAGVTQTPRYLIKTRGQQVTLSCSPISGHRSVSWYQQTPGQGLQFLFEYFSETQRNKGNFPGRFSGRQFSNSRSEMNVSTLELGDSALYLCASSHRTGIRGNTEAFFGQGTRLTVV.

The CDR3 bases are TGTGCCACCAGTGATTTGCCGCCACTAGCGGGAGTTACCTACGAGCAGTACTTC. Protein sequence: CATSDLPPLAGVTYEQYF. The chain links TRBV24-1 to TRBJ2-7; 11 bases line up with TRBD2. This CDR3 has 18 residues. Per the germline V gene, CDR1 is KGHDR and CDR2 is SFDVKD. V lost 0 bases to trimming and J lost 2 bases; unmatched junction nucleotides: 8.

This rearrangement joins TRBV5-1 to TRBJ1-2; maybe TRBD1 (6 bases). Trimming removed 2 bases at V and 8 bases at J, with 10 bases between. The CDR3 is 12 amino acids. CDR1 and CDR2 from the germline V gene are SGHRS and YFSETQ. CDR3 nucleotide sequence: TGCGCCAGCAGCTTATACAGGGACGGCTACACCTTC. It specifies CASSLYRDGYTF.

The chain links TRBV20-1 to TRBJ2-5, with TRBD1 as a possible D gene (6 bases). CDR3 length equals 14 residues. The V and J ends lost 1 base and 3 bases respectively, with 12 bases between them. Germline loops: CDR1 DFQATT, CDR2 SNEGSKA (reference sequence). The CDR3 spells CSARGGHSKETQYF. For the CDR3, the DNA is TGCAGTGCTAGAGGGGGGCACTCAAAAGAGACCCAGTACTTC.

The chain recombines TRBV11-3 with TRBJ2-4; 9 bases align to TRBD1. The DNA matches TRBJ2-7 better at its end, which makes the J call doubtful. The CDR3 loop spans 15 amino acids. CDR1 SGHNT and CDR2 YENEEA come from the germline V gene. CDR3: CASSPGTGINYEQYF. CDR3 nucleotide sequence: TGTGCCAGCAGCCCGGGGACAGGGATAAACTACGAGCAGTACTTC.

The CDR3 sequence: CASSWGTGRGNEQFF. The CDR3 DNA is TGTGCCAGCAGTTGGGGGACTGGGAGGGGCAATGAGCAGTTCTTC. The rearrangement links TRBV28 to TRBJ2-1, with 7 bases lining up with TRBD2. V shed 4 bases and J 6 bases; nucleotides not matched to a gene: 9. Per the germline V gene, CDR1 is MDHEN and CDR2 is SYDVKM. This CDR3 comprises 15 residues.

The sample holds many counts of this clonotype. The chain couples TRBV7-2 to TRBJ2-5; 8 nucleotides line up with TRBD2. V was pared by 1 base and J by 5 bases, with 9 bases of the junction left unmatched. This CDR3 spans 16 amino acids. In germline, CDR1 is SGHTA, CDR2 FQGNSA. The CDR3 coding sequence is TGTGCCAGCAGCTTAGATAGCGGGGAGAGAGGGGAGACCCAGTACTTC. It is translated as CASSLDSGERGETQYF.

This sequence joins TRBV12-3 or TRBV12-4 and TRBJ2-7; TRBD1 matches 7 bases. The J segment lost 2 bases and the V segment lost 5 bases, leaving 12 bases of the junction unmatched. This CDR3 is built from 16 residues. The CDR3: CASSPLAGGYPYEQYF. CDR3 sequence (DNA): TGTGCCAGCAGTCCCCTCGCAGGGGGTTACCCCTACGAGCAGTACTTC.

Notes on this clonotype: One junction end does not reproduce the germline sequence, and a read error may be involved. The V and J genes are TRBV4-1 and TRBJ2-6; TRBD2 matches at 9 bases. CDR3 length: 19 amino acids. Germline CDR1 and CDR2: MGHRA and YSYEKL. CDR3 DNA: TGCGCCAGCAGCCAACCCCCGGCGGGGGGGTCGCTCGGGGCCAGCGTCCTGACTTTC. Translation gives CASSQPPAGGSLGASVLTF.

J is TRBJ1-1 and V is TRBV4-3, with D unresolved. V lost 4 bases and J lost 6, with 15 bases in between. Looked up from germline, CDR1 is LGHNA and CDR2 is YSLEER. The CDR3 spans 14 residues. The chain's CDR3 is CASSLVSSGAEAFF. The DNA of the CDR3 is TGCGCCAGCAGCCTCGTTAGTTCCGGCGCTGAAGCTTTCTTT.